The 20 T cell receptor beta chains presented below share a single source sample, sequenced in a study of blood T cell repertoires in COVID-19. This table comes from immunoSEQ multiplex PCR, and its TCRdb copy is limited to in-frame clones, with some not included. This table holds about 170,000 clones, approximately 81% found once. Input material: peripheral blood. The receptors shown here come from an elderly woman with active or convalescent COVID-19.

The genes are TRBV7-9 and TRBJ2-5; 16 bases fit TRBD2. This CDR3 region has 18 residues. Germline V gene lookup returns CDR1 SEHNR and CDR2 FQNEAQ (reference sequence). V shed 5 bases, J shed 4 bases, and the junction held 10 bases outside the gene matches. Here the CDR3 reads CASSPGTSGRAEGETQYF. CDR3 sequence (DNA): TGTGCCAGCAGCCCGGGGACTAGCGGGAGGGCCGAAGGAGAGACCCAGTACTTC.

This clone was counted a few times. This sequence joins TRBV7-8 and TRBJ1-5, with 7 bases aligning to TRBD1. Germline V gene lookup returns CDR1 SGHVS and CDR2 FQNEAQ. CDR3 length: 16 amino acids. V lost 3 bases and J lost 4; bases outside the gene matches: 9. DNA of the CDR3: TGTGCCAGCAGCTTGGCGGGGACAGCCGGTAATCAGCCCCAGCATTTT. It is translated as CASSLAGTAGNQPQHF. Filled out from reference TRBV7-8 and TRBJ1-5, the complete variable domain reads GAGVSQSPRYKVAKRGQDVALRCDPISGHVSLFWYQQALGQGPEFLTYFQNEAQLDKSGLPSDRFFAERPEGSVSTLKIQRTQQEDSAVYLCASSLAGTAGNQPQHFGDGTRLSIL.

The rearrangement uses TRBV4-2 and TRBJ1-4, with TRBD1 identical over 8 bases. Germline loops: CDR1 LGHNA, CDR2 YNFKEQ. This CDR3 spans 17 amino acids. J lost 1 base, V lost 0 bases, and 4 bases had no gene match. As DNA, the CDR3 is TGTGCCAGCAGCCAAGACAGGGGGCTCCTAACTAATGAAAAACTGTTTTTT. Residues: CASSQDRGLLTNEKLFF.

CDR3: CASSRPTGRGNTIYF. CDR3 in DNA: TGTGCCAGCAGCCGGCCGACAGGGCGAGGAAACACCATATATTTT. This chain connects TRBV3-1 (or the pseudogene TRBV3-2) to TRBJ1-3; 7 bases are a match to TRBD1. Germline CDR1 reads LGHDT; CDR2 reads YNNKEL (reference sequence). The CDR3 consists of 15 residues. Trimming at V came to 4 bases and at J to 4 bases, leaving 7 bases not matched to a gene.

This clone has just a few counts. The V gene is TRBV10-2, the J gene TRBJ1-2; 10 nucleotides agree with TRBD1. The CDR3 covers 15 residues. Germline CDR1 and CDR2: WSHSY and SAAADI. After removal of 3 bases from V and 8 bases from J, the junction contained 9 bases not matched to a gene. The CDR3 spells CASSEWRTGGKGYTF. CDR3 coding DNA: TGCGCCAGCAGTGAATGGAGGACAGGGGGGAAGGGCTACACCTTC.

V usage is TRBV14 and J usage is TRBJ1-1, with 9 bases lining up with TRBD1. This CDR3 is built from 17 residues. Germline loops: CDR1 SGHDN, CDR2 FVKESK. After removal of 4 bases from V and 3 bases from J, the junction contained 12 bases not matched to a gene. CDR3: CASSLRVGQGTDTEAFF. The CDR3 coding sequence is TGTGCCAGCAGCCTCAGGGTGGGACAGGGCACGGACACTGAAGCTTTCTTT.

The V gene is TRBV6-1, the J gene TRBJ1-5; 12 bases align to TRBD1. Germline loops: CDR1 MNHNS, CDR2 SASEGT. Germline trimming cut 2 bases from V and 6 bases from J; bases unmatched to any gene: 5. This CDR3 is built from 16 residues. The CDR3 region has the DNA TGTGCCAGCAGTGAACAGGGACAGGGGGCCGGTCAGCCCCAGCATTTT. Protein sequence: CASSEQGQGAGQPQHF.

The rearrangement joins TRBV6-2 or TRBV6-3 to TRBJ2-7; D is uncertain. From germline, CDR1 is MNHEY and CDR2 SVGEGT. Trimming shortened V by 5 bases and J by 5 bases, and 16 bases separated the two germline ends. CDR3 size: 14 residues. CDR3 region: CASSPFTRFDEQYF. CDR3 DNA sequence: TGTGCCAGCAGTCCATTCACCAGGTTCGACGAGCAGTACTTC.

The genes are TRBV4-2 and TRBJ1-6, with 8 nucleotides matching TRBD1. J lost 8 bases, V lost 4 bases, and 7 bases had no gene match. The CDR3 runs to 15 residues. Germline V gene data show CDR1 as LGHNA and CDR2 as YNFKEQ. The CDR3 coding sequence is TGTGCCAGCAGCCCCAGGGGGCGCTTGGATTCACCCCTCCACTTT. It codes for CASSPRGRLDSPLHF.

The chain links TRBV28 to TRBJ1-5; 8 positions agree with TRBD1. Germline loops: CDR1 MDHEN, CDR2 SYDVKM. Germline trimming cut 6 bases from V and 1 base from J; bases unmatched to any gene: 2. CDR3 length: 14 amino acids. The chain's CDR3 is CASRWDRSNQPQHF. The CDR3 region has the DNA TGTGCCAGCAGGTGGGACAGGAGCAATCAGCCCCAGCATTTT. The whole variable domain, filled in from reference TRBV28 and TRBJ1-5, reads DVKVTQSSRYLVKRTGEKVFLECVQDMDHENMFWYRQDPGLGLRLIYFSYDVKMKEKGDIPEGYSVSREKKERFSLILESASTNQTSMYLCASRWDRSNQPQHFGDGTRLSIL.

The gene calls are TRBV3-1 (or the pseudogene TRBV3-2) and TRBJ2-3, with a weak D call TRBD2 (5 bases). Germline CDR1 and CDR2: LGHDT and YNNKEL (reference sequence). The length of the CDR3 is 14 residues. Trimming removed 2 bases from V and 0 bases from J, with 6 bases in between. The CDR3 bases are TGTGCCAGCAGCCAATGGGAGAGCACAGATACGCAGTATTTT. Its translation: CASSQWESTDTQYF.

The V call is TRBV5-1, the J call TRBJ2-1, with TRBD2 matching over 9 bases. The CDR3 covers 15 residues. V shed 6 bases, J shed 2 bases, and the junction held 6 bases outside the gene matches. Germline loops: CDR1 SGHRS, CDR2 YFSETQ. The DNA of the CDR3 is TGCGCCAGCACCTCGGCTAGCGGGGCCTACAATGAGCAGTTCTTC. Its translation is CASTSASGAYNEQFF.

This rearrangement joins TRBV19 to TRBJ1-4; D is unresolved. The CDR3 length is 15 residues. Germline CDR1 and CDR2: LNHDA and SQIVND (reference sequence). V was clipped by 1 base and J by 0 bases, with 6 bases between them. DNA of the CDR3: TGTGCCAGTAGTATAGCAGATGCAACTAATGAAAAACTGTTTTTT. It translates to CASSIADATNEKLFF.

The rearrangement joins TRBV5-1 to TRBJ1-2; 10 bases are a match to TRBD1. The junction had 11 bases not matched to a gene; V was cut back by 3 bases and J by 3 bases. There are 17 residues in the CDR3. Per germline, CDR1 SGHRS and CDR2 YFSETQ. Written as DNA, the CDR3 is TGCGCCAGCAGCTCCCGGGACAGGGGACGCGGGGACTATGGCTACACCTTC. Protein product: CASSSRDRGRGDYGYTF.

Regarding this clone: Other DNA sequences in the same sample also yield this CDR3. This chain joins TRBV5-1 and TRBJ2-2, with 8 bases matching TRBD1. The germline gives CDR1 SGHRS, CDR2 YFSETQ. The J segment lost 2 bases and the V segment lost 5 bases, leaving 5 bases of the junction unmatched. The CDR3 sequence is 15 residues long. In DNA, the CDR3 is TGCGCCAGCAGAGGACAGGGCGCCAACACCGGGGAGCTGTTTTTT. As protein: CASRGQGANTGELFF.

The chain joins TRBV7-8 to TRBJ2-3; maybe TRBD1 (6 bases). With 3 bases removed from V and 5 bases from J, the gap between germline ends came to 9 bases. The CDR3 covers 13 residues. Germline loops: CDR1 SGHVS, CDR2 FQNEAQ. The CDR3 DNA reads as TGTGCCAGCAGCTTTCAGGGGATAGATACGCAGTATTTT. It specifies CASSFQGIDTQYF.

This clone was seen once. The rearrangement links TRBV3-1 (or the pseudogene TRBV3-2) to TRBJ2-1; a weak D match, TRBD1 (6 bases). CDR1 LGHDT and CDR2 YNNKEL come from the germline V gene (reference sequence). This CDR3 has 16 residues. V was pared by 5 bases and J by 3 bases, with 17 bases between. As DNA, the CDR3 is TGTGCCAGCAGCTCAATTTCAGGGGCCGACTACAATGAGCAGTTCTTC. Translating gives CASSSISGADYNEQFF.

This clone was recorded a few times. The chain links TRBV7-9 to TRBJ1-1, with D possibly being TRBD1 (5 bases). The CDR3 runs to 13 residues. Per the germline V gene, CDR1 is SEHNR and CDR2 is FQNEAQ (reference sequence). V lost 4 bases and J 11 bases, leaving 17 bases between the germline ends. CDR3 bases: TGTGCCAGCAGCTCCGGCGGGGGGTTGTATGCTTTCTTT. It is translated as CASSSGGGLYAFF.

A single count supports this clone. The rearrangement joins TRBV5-1 to TRBJ1-3; 11 bases map to TRBD1. The CDR3 has 16 residues. With 3 bases clipped from V and 0 bases from J, the junction kept 2 bases outside the gene matches. Germline CDR1 reads SGHRS; CDR2 reads YFSETQ. The CDR3 loop is CASSSDRGHSGNTIYF. The CDR3 nucleotides are TGCGCCAGCAGCTCGGACAGGGGGCACTCTGGAAACACCATATATTTT.

The V and J genes are TRBV7-2 and TRBJ2-2; D unclear. This CDR3 has 15 residues. The V gene's germline CDR1 is SGHTA and CDR2 FQGNSA. Trimming cost V 4 bases and J 5 bases, with 14 bases left between them. The CDR3 sequence: CASSSFSPPTGELFF. The CDR3 coding sequence is TGTGCCAGCAGCTCTTTTTCCCCCCCTACCGGGGAGCTGTTTTTT.